This T cell receptor (beta chain) is from a study of T cell repertoires and HLA-DP antigens (dated by TCRdb to 2017 to 2018). Describing the broader study: The study used an in vitro model of CD4+ T cell alloreactivity against allogeneic HLA-DP presented by transduced HeLa cells. The two alloantigens modelled structurally similar versus dissimilar alloantigens, differing from self at one and more than nine peptide-binding groove amino acids, respectively. Of the three donors, two were male and one was female, with ages ranging from the 18-to-29 band to the 60-to-69 band. On the study overall, not on this receptor specifically: Naive and memory CD4+ repertoires were not analysed separately. Clones undetected before culture had an average cumulative frequency of about 40% against one allele versus more than 50% against the other. The study was limited by having only a few donors, by relying on a non-physiological HeLa antigen-presenting system, and by using total CD4+ responder cells.

The immunoSEQ multiplex PCR, with forward primers for 54 TRBV segments and reverse primers for 13 TRBJ segments, was used to amplify TCRB CDR3 regions. Survey resolution, with a target of 55,000 or so T cell genomes, was applied to the sequencing of cultured samples. Amplicons were sequenced on an Illumina HiSeq System, producing 87 bp reads covering the CDR3. The published analysis was carried out like this. PCR and sequencing errors in the reads were corrected, and alignment to IMGT reference sequences was used to define CDR3 regions. Synthetic template pools were used to estimate template counts and unique rearrangement counts. Clonality was computed by subtracting Pielou's evenness from 1. The Daley-Smith estimator was used to estimate richness. Repertoire overlap was measured with Morisita's index. Clones found in cultured samples but undetected in the pre-culture repertoire of the corresponding donor were defined as low-abundance clones. TCRdb mirrors the immuneACCESS table, restricted to in-frame sequences. Some clones are absent from its copies; in checked studies, under half trace to an unresolved V gene, and the reason for the others is unknown. From that table come the V and J calls and clone size; the DNA was used to work out D and trimming. A total of about 2,500 clones appear in this sample, 71% of them only once. Of the sample, roughly 53% is held by the ten largest clones.

Following 15 days of expansion, the cultured CD4+ cells were restimulated for about 23 h using HeLa cells that expressed the same allogeneic DPB1. To serve as antigen-presenting cells, the HeLa stimulator cells were retrovirally transduced with HLA-DPA1/DPB1, HLA-DM, invariant chain and CD80. Untouched CD4+ T cells were isolated from Ficoll-separated PBMC by magnetic bead negative selection, reaching an average purity of around 98%. CD4+ responders were cocultured at a 3:1 ratio with 100 Gy-irradiated HeLa cells in medium containing approximately 53 U/mL IL-2 and about 9.7% human AB serum. Magnetic beads were used to isolate untouched CD4+ T cells from Ficoll-separated PBMC, giving approximately 98% purity with negligible CD8+ contamination. Peripheral blood mononuclear cells came from the buffy coats of a few healthy blood donors, who served as the study's donors. CMV seronegative status was shared by all three donors. The DNeasy Blood & Tissue Kit was used for extraction of genomic DNA.

The CDR3 starts with the cysteine, ends with the phenylalanine, and has 14 residues. Kept here is only the CDR3 DNA, which spans 42 bases and is read in frame from base 1. From the germline V gene, CDR1 is SGHDT and CDR2 is YYEEEE. Trimming costs V 3 bases and J 4 bases, and their ends lie 13 bases apart. To note about this clone: Nothing much larger sits one base from this clone, and base qualities are not available.

The sample consisted of CD137- CD4+ T cells from cultured PBMCs. The receptor was derived from a man between 60 and 70 years old in good health and CMV-seronegative. The rearrangement joined TRBV5-6 to TRBJ2-5; a tentative D call is TRBD2 (5 bases match). The sequenced DNA: TGTGCCAGCAGCTCCACCGAGCGGAGAGAGACCCAGTACTTC. This codes for CASSSTERRETQYF.